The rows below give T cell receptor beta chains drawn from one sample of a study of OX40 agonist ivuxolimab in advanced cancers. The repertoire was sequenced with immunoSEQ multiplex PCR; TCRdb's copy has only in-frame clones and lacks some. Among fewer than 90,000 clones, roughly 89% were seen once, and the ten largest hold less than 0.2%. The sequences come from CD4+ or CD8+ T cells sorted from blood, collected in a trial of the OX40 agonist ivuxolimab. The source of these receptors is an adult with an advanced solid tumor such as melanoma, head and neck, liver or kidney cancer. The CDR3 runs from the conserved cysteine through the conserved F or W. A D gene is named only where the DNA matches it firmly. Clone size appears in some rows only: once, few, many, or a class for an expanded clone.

CDR3 DNA: TGTGCCAGCAGCTCTCTCCTACAGGGTGGCGGGGAGCTGTTTTTT; CDR3 protein: CASSSLLQGGGELFF; D gene: NA; J gene: TRBJ2-2; V gene: TRBV7-3; clone size: NA
CDR3 DNA: TGTGCCAGCAGCGTTTTCAGCGGGGAGCAGTTCTTC; CDR3 protein: CASSVFSGEQFF; D gene: NA; J gene: TRBJ2-1; V gene: TRBV9; clone size: NA
CDR3 DNA: TGCAGCGTTGTGCTGGGGGGGGACAGCCAAACTCTAGCGGGAGTTGTCACAGATACGCAGTATTTT; CDR3 protein: CSVVLGGDSQTLAGVVTDTQYF; D gene: TRBD2; J gene: TRBJ2-3; V gene: TRBV29-1; clone size: NA
CDR3 DNA: TGTGCCAGCAGAATGCAGGCATATCAGCCCCAGCATTTT; CDR3 protein: CASRMQAYQPQHF; D gene: NA; J gene: TRBJ1-5; V gene: TRBV6-1; clone size: once
CDR3 DNA: TGTGCTAGCAGCTTAGCGCGCAGGTTGTACCATCGGGGGGATGAAAAACTGTTTTTT; CDR3 protein: CASSLARRLYHRGDEKLFF; D gene: NA; J gene: TRBJ1-4; V gene: TRBV7-7; clone size: NA
CDR3 DNA: TGCGCCAGCAGCCTGGGAGGGGGGCGCGAGACCCAGTACTTC; CDR3 protein: CASSLGGGRETQYF; D gene: NA; J gene: TRBJ2-5; V gene: TRBV5-1; clone size: NA
CDR3 DNA: TGTGCCAGCAGTGAGGGTTCGATTATGGCCGGGGAGCTGTTTTTT; CDR3 protein: CASSEGSIMAGELFF; D gene: NA; J gene: TRBJ2-2; V gene: TRBV2; clone size: NA
CDR3 DNA: TGTGCCATCAGTGAGGGACTAGCCCAAGAGACCCAGTACTTC; CDR3 protein: CAISEGLAQETQYF; D gene: TRBD2; J gene: TRBJ2-5; V gene: TRBV10-3; clone size: NA
CDR3 DNA: TGTGCCAGCAGCATGGACCCCAGGGGGCGCGGTGAAGCTTTCTTT; CDR3 protein: CASSMDPRGRGEAFF; D gene: TRBD1; J gene: TRBJ1-1; V gene: TRBV5-4; clone size: once
CDR3 DNA: TGTGCCAGCAGCCGGACACCGGGTGGCACTGAAGCTTTCTTT; CDR3 protein: CASSRTPGGTEAFF; D gene: NA; J gene: TRBJ1-1; V gene: TRBV2; clone size: NA
CDR3 DNA: TGCGCCAGTTCGCCGGGGGACCCCTACAATGAGCAGTTCTTC; CDR3 protein: CASSPGDPYNEQFF; D gene: NA; J gene: TRBJ2-1; V gene: TRBV5-1; clone size: NA
CDR3 DNA: TGTGCCAGCAGCTTAGCGGTAGGGACTAGCGGTTTTGGGCAGTACTTC; CDR3 protein: CASSLAVGTSGFGQYF; D gene: TRBD2; J gene: TRBJ2-7; V gene: TRBV7-2; clone size: NA
CDR3 DNA: TGTGCCAGCAGCCCCAGGACAAAAGAGACCCAGTACTTC; CDR3 protein: CASSPRTKETQYF; D gene: NA; J gene: TRBJ2-5; V gene: TRBV9; clone size: NA
CDR3 DNA: TGCGCCAGCAGCTTGGGCACAGCCAGTCTTCAAAAACTGTTTTTT; CDR3 protein: CASSLGTASLQKLFF; D gene: NA; J gene: TRBJ1-4; V gene: TRBV5-1; clone size: few
CDR3 DNA: TGTGCCAGCCAGAGGGACGGGGAGCTGTTTTTT; CDR3 protein: CASQRDGELFF; D gene: NA; J gene: TRBJ2-2; V gene: TRBV2; clone size: NA
CDR3 DNA: TGCGCCAGCAGCTTTGGTGGGGGGATTTACAATGAGCAGTTCTTC; CDR3 protein: CASSFGGGIYNEQFF; D gene: NA; J gene: TRBJ2-1; V gene: TRBV5-1; clone size: NA
CDR3 DNA: TGTGCCAGCACCAGGTCTGGGGGCGCGCGTGGATCACCCCTCCACTTT; CDR3 protein: CASTRSGGARGSPLHF; D gene: NA; J gene: TRBJ1-6; V gene: TRBV9; clone size: NA
CDR3 DNA: TGTGCCAGTCAACGAGGGTCGAACACTGAAGCTTTCTTT; CDR3 protein: CASQRGSNTEAFF; D gene: NA; J gene: TRBJ1-1; V gene: TRBV19; clone size: NA
CDR3 DNA: TGTGCCAGCACCGAGCACACCTCCTATAATTCACCCCTCCACTTT; CDR3 protein: CASTEHTSYNSPLHF; D gene: NA; J gene: TRBJ1-6; V gene: TRBV6-1; clone size: NA
CDR3 DNA: TGTGCCAGCAGTCTTTTACAGCGGCAGGACTTC; CDR3 protein: CASSLLQRQDF; D gene: NA; J gene: TRBJ2-5; V gene: TRBV2; clone size: NA
CDR3 DNA: TGTGCCAGTAGCTTGGACAGGGAGACTGAAGCTTTCTTT; CDR3 protein: CASSLDRETEAFF; D gene: TRBD1; J gene: TRBJ1-1; V gene: TRBV19; clone size: NA
CDR3 DNA: TGTGCCAGCAGTGGACAGGGTTGGAATCAGCCCCAGCATTTT; CDR3 protein: CASSGQGWNQPQHF; D gene: TRBD1; J gene: TRBJ1-5; V gene: TRBV25-1; clone size: NA
CDR3 DNA: TGTGCCAGCAGCTCCGGGACTAGCGGGAGGGCCTCCAATGAGCAGTTCTTC; CDR3 protein: CASSSGTSGRASNEQFF; D gene: TRBD2; J gene: TRBJ2-1; V gene: TRBV5-4; clone size: NA
CDR3 DNA: TGTGCCAGCAGAGGACAGAACTATGGCTACACCTTC; CDR3 protein: CASRGQNYGYTF; D gene: NA; J gene: TRBJ1-2; V gene: TRBV9; clone size: NA
CDR3 DNA: TGTGCCACGGGACTACCGGGGGTCGATGAGCAGTTCTTC; CDR3 protein: CATGLPGVDEQFF; D gene: TRBD2; J gene: TRBJ2-1; V gene: TRBV10-3; clone size: NA
CDR3 DNA: TGTGCCAGCTCCCTAGGACAGGGCTCCACTGAAGCTTTCTTT; CDR3 protein: CASSLGQGSTEAFF; D gene: TRBD1; J gene: TRBJ1-1; V gene: TRBV18; clone size: NA
CDR3 DNA: TGTGCCAGCAGCTCGAGCGGGACTTCCTACGAGCAGTACTTC; CDR3 protein: CASSSSGTSYEQYF; D gene: TRBD2; J gene: TRBJ2-7; V gene: TRBV13; clone size: NA
CDR3 DNA: TGTGCCAGCAGTAGCCCCCAGACCTGGCGGGGCTACACCTTC; CDR3 protein: CASSSPQTWRGYTF; D gene: NA; J gene: TRBJ1-2; V gene: TRBV28; clone size: NA
CDR3 DNA: TGTGCCAGCAGTCGGACAGGGGAAGCTGATGGTGGCTACACCTTC; CDR3 protein: CASSRTGEADGGYTF; D gene: TRBD1; J gene: TRBJ1-2; V gene: TRBV6-1; clone size: NA
CDR3 DNA: TGTGCCAGTGGTATATTAGTTGAAAAACTGTTTTTT; CDR3 protein: CASGILVEKLFF; D gene: NA; J gene: TRBJ1-4; V gene: TRBV2; clone size: NA
CDR3 DNA: TGCGCCAGCAGCCAGTACAGGGACTGGGCCGGGGAGCTGTTTTTT; CDR3 protein: CASSQYRDWAGELFF; D gene: NA; J gene: TRBJ2-2; V gene: TRBV4-3; clone size: NA
CDR3 DNA: TGTGCCAGCAGCGCGACAACAGGGGGCCAAGAGACCCAGTACTTC; CDR3 protein: CASSATTGGQETQYF; D gene: TRBD1; J gene: TRBJ2-5; V gene: TRBV7-9; clone size: once
CDR3 DNA: TGTGCCAGCAGCTTTTCGGACAGGAGGAGATCACCCCTCCACTTT; CDR3 protein: CASSFSDRRRSPLHF; D gene: TRBD1; J gene: TRBJ1-6; V gene: TRBV7-9; clone size: few